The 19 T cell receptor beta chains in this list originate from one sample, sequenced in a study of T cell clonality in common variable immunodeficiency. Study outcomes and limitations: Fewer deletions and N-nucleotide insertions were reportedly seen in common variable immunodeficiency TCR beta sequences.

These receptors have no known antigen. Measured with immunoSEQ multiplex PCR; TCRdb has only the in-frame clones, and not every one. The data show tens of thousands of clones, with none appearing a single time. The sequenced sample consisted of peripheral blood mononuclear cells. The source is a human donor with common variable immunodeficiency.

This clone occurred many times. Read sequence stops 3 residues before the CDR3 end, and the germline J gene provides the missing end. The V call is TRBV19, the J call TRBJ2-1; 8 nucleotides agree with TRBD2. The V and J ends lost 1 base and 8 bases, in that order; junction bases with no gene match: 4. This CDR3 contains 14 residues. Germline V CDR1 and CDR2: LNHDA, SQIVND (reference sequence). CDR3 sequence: CASSIGGGRHEQFF. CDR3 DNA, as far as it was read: TGTGCCAGTAGTATAGGAGGCGGGAGGCATGAG.

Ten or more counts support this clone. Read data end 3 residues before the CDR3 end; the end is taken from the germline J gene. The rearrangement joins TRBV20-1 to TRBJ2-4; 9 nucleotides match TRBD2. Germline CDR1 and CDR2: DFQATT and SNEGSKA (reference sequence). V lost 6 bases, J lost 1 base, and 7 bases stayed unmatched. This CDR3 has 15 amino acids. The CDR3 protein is CSAEGTSRAKNIQYF. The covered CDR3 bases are TGCAGTGCAGAAGGGACTAGCCGGGCCAAAAACATT.

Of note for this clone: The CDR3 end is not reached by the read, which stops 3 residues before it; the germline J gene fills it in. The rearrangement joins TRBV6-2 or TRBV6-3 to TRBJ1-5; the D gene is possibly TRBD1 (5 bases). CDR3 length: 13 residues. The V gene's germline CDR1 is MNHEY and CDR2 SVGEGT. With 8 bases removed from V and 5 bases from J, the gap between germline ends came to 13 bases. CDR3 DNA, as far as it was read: TGTGCCAGCCAGCGGGGGGGAGATCAGCCC. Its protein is CASQRGGDQP. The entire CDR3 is CASQRGGDQPQHF.

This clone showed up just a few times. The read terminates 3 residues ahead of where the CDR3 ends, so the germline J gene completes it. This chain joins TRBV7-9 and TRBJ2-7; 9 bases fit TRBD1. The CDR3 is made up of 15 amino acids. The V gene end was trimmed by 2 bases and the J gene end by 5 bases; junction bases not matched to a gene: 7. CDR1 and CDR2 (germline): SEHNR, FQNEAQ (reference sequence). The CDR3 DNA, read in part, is TGTGCCAGCAGCTTATTGGGGACAGGGCTGAACGAG. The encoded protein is CASSLLGTGLNE. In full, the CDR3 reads CASSLLGTGLNEQYF. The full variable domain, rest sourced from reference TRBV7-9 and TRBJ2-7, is DTGVSQNPRHKITKRGQNVTFRCDPISEHNRLYWYRQTLGQGPEFLTYFQNEAQLEKSRLLSDRFSAERPKGSFSTLEIQRTEQGDSAMYLCASSLLGTGLNEQYFGPGTRLTVT.

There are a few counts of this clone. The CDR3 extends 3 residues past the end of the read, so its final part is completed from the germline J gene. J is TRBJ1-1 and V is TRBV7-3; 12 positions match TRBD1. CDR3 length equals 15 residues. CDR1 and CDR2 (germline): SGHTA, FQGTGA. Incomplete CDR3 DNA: TGTGCCAGCAGCGCCCGGGGGGGGGACAGGGGGCTG. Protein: CASSARGGDRGL. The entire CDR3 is CASSARGGDRGLAFF.

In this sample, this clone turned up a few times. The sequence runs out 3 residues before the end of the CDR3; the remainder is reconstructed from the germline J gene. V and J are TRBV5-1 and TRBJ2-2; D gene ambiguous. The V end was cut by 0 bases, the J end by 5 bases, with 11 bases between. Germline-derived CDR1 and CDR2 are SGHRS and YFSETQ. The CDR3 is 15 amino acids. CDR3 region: CASSLVSLETGELFF. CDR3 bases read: TGCGCCAGCAGCTTGGTCTCCCTAGAAACCGGGGAG.

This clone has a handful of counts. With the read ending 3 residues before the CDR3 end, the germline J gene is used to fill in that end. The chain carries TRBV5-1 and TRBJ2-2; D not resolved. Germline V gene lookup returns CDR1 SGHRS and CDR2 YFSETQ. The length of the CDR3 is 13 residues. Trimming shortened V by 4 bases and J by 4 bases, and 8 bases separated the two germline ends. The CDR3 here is CASSPTRTGELFF. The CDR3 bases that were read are TGCGCCAGCAGCCCGACACGCACCGGGGAG.

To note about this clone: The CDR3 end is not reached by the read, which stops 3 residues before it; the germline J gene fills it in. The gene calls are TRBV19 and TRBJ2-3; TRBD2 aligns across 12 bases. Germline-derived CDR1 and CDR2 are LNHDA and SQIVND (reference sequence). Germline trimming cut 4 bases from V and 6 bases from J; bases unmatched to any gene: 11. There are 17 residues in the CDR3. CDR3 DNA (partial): TGTGCCAGTAGTACGCGACTAGCGGGAGATGTCGGGGATACG. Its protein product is CASSTRLAGDVGDT. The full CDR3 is CASSTRLAGDVGDTQYF.

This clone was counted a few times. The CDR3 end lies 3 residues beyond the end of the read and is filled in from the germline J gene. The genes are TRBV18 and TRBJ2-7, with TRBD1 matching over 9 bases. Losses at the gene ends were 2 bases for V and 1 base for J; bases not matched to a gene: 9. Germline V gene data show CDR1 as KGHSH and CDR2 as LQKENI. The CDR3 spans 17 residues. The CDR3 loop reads CASSPYSQGTGSYEQYF. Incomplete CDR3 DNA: TGTGCCAGCTCACCATATTCCCAAGGGACAGGGTCCTACGAG.

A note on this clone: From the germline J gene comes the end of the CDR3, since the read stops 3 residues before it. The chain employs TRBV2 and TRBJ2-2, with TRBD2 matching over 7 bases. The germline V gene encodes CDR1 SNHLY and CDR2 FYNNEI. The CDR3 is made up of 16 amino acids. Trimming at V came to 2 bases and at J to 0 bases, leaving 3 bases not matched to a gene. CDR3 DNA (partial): TGTGCCAGCAGTGAAAAAGCGGGATCGAACACCGGGGAG. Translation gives CASSEKAGSNTGE. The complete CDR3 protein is CASSEKAGSNTGELFF.

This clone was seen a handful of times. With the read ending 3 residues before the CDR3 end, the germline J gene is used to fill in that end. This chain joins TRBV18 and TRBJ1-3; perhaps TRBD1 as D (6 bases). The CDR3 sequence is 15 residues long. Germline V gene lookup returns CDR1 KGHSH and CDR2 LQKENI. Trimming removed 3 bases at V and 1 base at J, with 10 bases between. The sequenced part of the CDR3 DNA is TGTGCCAGCTCACCGGTGGGGGCTTCTGGAAACACC. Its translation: CASSPVGASGNT. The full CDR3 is CASSPVGASGNTIYF.

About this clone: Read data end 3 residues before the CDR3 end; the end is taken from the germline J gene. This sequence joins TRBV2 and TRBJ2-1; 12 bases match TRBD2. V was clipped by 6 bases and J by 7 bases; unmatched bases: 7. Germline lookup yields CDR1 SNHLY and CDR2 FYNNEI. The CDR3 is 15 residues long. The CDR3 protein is CASRTTSGSGNEQFF. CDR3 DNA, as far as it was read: TGTGCCAGCAGGACGACTAGCGGGAGCGGTAATGAG.

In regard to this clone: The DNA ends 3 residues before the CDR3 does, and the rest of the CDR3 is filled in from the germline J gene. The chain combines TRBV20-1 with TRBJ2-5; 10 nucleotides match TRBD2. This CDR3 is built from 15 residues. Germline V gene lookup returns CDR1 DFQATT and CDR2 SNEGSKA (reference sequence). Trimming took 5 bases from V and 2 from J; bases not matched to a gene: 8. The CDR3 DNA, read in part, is TGCAGTGCTCAGAGTGAGCGGGAGGGGCAAGAGACC. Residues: CSAQSEREGQET. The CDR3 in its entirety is CSAQSEREGQETQYF.

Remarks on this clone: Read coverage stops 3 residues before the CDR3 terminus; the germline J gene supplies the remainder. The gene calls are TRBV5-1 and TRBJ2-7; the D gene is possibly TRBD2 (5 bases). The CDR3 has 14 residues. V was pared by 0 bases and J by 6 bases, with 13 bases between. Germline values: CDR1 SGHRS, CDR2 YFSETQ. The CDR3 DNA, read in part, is TGCGCCAGCAGCTTGGGTCAGGACTTCGGCGAG. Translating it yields CASSLGQDFGE. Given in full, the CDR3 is CASSLGQDFGEQYF.

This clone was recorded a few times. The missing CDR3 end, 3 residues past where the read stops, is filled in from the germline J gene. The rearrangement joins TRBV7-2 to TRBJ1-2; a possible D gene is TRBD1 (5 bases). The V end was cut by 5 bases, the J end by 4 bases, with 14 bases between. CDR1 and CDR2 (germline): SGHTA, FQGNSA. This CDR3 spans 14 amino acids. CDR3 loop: CASSPGGGPYGYTF. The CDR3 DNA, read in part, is TGTGCCAGCAGCCCTGGGGGGGGTCCCTATGGC. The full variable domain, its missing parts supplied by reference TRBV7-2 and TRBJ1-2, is GAGVSQSPSNKVTEKGKDVELRCDPISGHTALYWYRQSLGQGLEFLIYFQGNSAPDKSGLPSDRFSAERTGGSVSTLTIQRTQQEDSAVYLCASSPGGGPYGYTFGSGTRLTVV.

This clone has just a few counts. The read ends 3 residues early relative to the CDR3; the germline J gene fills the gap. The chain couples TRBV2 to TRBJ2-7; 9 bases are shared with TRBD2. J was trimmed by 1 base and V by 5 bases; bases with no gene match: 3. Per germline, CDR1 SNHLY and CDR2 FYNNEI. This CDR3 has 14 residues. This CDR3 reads CASSMLAGSYEQYF. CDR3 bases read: TGTGCCAGCAGTATGCTAGCGGGATCCTACGAG.

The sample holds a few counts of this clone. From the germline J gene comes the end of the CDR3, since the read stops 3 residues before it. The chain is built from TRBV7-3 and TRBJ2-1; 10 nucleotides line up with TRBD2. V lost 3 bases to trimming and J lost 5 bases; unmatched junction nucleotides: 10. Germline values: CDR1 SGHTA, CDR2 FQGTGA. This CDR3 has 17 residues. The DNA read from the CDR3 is TGTGCCAGCAGCTTGGGTGGTCTAGCGGGAGCGAACAATGAG. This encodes CASSLGGLAGANNE. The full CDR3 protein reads CASSLGGLAGANNEQFF.

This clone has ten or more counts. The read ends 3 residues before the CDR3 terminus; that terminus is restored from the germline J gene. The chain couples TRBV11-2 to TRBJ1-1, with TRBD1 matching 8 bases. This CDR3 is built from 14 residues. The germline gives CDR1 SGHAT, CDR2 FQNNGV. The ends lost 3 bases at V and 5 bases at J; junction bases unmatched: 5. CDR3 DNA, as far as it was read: TGTGCCAGCAGCTTCCAGGGGGCTCGTACTGAA. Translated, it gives CASSFQGARTE. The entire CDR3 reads CASSFQGARTEAFF.

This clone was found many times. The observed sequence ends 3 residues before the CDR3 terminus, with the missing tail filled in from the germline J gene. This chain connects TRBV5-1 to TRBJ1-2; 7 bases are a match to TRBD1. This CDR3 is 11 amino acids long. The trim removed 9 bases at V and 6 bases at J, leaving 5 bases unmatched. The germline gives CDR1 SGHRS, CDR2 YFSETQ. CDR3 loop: CAIRGGDGYTF. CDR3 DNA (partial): TGCGCCATCAGGGGGGGTGATGGC.